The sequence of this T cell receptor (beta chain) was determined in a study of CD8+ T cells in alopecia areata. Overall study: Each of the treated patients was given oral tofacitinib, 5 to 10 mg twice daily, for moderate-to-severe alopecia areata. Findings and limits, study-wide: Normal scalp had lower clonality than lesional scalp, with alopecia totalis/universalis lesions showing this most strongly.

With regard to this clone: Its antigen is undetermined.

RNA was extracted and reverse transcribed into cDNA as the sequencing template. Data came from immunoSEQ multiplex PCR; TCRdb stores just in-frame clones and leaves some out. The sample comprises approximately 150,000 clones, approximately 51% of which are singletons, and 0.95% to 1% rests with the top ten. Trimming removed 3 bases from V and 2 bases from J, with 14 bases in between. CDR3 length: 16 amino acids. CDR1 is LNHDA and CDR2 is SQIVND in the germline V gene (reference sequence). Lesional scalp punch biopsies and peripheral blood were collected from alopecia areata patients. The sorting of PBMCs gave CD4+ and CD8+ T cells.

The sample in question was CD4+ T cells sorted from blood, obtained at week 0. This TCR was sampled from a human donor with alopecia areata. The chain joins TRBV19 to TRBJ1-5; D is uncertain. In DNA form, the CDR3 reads TGTGCCAGTAGTATTGTACCGGTATTGGGCAATCAGCCCCAGCATTTT. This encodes CASSIVPVLGNQPQHF.